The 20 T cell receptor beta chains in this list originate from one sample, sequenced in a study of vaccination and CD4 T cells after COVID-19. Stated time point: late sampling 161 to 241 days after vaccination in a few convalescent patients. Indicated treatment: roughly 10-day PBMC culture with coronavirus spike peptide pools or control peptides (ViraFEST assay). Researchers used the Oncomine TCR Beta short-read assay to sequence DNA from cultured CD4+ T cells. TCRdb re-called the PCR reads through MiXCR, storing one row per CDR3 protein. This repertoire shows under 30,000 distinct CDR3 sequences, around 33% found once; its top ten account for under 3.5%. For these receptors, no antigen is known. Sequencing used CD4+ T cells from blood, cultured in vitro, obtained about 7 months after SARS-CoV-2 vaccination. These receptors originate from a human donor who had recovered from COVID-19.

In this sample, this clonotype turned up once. The CDR3 nucleotides are TGCAGTGCTAGAGTTAGCGGAAAGAATGAGCAGTTCTTC. This codes for CSARVSGKNEQFF. This sequence joins TRBV20-1 and TRBJ2-1; D perhaps matches TRBD2 (6 bases). V lost 1 base, J lost 7 bases, and 11 bases lay in between. The CDR3 totals 13 residues. CDR1 is DFQATT, CDR2 SNEGSKA, per germline (reference sequence).

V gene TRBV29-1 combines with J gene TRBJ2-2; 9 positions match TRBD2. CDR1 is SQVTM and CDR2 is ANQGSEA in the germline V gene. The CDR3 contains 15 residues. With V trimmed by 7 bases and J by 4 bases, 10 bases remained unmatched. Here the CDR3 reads CSAMGAGGVTGELFF. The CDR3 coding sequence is TGCAGCGCCATGGGTGCGGGAGGGGTCACCGGGGAGCTGTTTTTT.

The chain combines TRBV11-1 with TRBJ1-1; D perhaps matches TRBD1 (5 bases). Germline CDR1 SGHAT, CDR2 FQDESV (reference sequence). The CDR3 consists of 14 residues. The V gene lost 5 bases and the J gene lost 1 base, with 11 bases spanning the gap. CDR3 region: CASSRGRSNTEAFF. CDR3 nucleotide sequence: TGTGCCAGCAGCAGGGGACGATCGAACACTGAAGCTTTCTTT.

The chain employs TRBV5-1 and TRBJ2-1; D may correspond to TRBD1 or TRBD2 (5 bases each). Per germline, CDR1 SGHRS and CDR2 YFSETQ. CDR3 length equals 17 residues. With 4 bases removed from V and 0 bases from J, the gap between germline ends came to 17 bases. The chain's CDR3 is CASSHIFPGSSYNEQFF. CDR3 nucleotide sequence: TGCGCCAGCAGCCACATTTTCCCAGGGAGCTCCTACAATGAGCAGTTCTTC.

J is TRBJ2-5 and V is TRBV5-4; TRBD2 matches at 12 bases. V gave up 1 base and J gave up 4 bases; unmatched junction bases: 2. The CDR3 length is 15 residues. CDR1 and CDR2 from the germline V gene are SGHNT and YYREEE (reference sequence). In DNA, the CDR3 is TGTGCCAGCAGCTTGAGACTAGCGGGAGCAGAGACCCAGTACTTC. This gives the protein CASSLRLAGAETQYF.

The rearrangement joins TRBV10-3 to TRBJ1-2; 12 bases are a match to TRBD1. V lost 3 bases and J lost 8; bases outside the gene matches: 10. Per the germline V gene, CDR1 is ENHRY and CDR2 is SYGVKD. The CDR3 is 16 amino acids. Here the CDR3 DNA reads TGTGCCATCAGTGAAGGAGGGGGACAGGGGGCGACGGGCTACACCTTC. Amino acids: CAISEGGGQGATGYTF.

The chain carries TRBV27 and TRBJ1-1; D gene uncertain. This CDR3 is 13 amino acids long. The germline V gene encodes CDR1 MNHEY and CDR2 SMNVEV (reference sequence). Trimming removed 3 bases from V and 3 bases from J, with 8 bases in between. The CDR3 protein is CASSFQRDTEAFF. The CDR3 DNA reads TGTGCCAGCAGTTTCCAGAGAGACACTGAAGCTTTCTTT.

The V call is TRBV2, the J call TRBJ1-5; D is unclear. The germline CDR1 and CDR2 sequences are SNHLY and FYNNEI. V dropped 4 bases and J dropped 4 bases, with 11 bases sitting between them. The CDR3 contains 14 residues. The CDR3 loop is CASSVQSSNQPQHF. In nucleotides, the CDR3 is TGTGCCAGCAGTGTACAAAGCTCTAATCAGCCCCAGCATTTT.

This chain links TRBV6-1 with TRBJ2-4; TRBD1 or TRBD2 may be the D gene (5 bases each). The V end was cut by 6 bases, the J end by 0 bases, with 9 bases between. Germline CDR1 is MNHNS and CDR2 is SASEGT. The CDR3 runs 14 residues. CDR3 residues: CASSEGRAKNIQYF. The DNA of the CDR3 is TGTGCCAGCAGCGAGGGGAGAGCCAAAAACATTCAGTACTTC.

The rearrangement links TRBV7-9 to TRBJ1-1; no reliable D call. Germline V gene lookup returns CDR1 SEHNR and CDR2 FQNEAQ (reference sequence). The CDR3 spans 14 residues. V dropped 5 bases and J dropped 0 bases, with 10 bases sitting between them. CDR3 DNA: TGTGCCAGCAGCCCCGGAGGGCTGAACACTGAAGCTTTCTTT. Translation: CASSPGGLNTEAFF.

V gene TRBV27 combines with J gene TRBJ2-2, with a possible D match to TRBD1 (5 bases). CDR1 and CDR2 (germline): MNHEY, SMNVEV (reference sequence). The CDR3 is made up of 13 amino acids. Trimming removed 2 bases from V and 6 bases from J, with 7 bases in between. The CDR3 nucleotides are TGTGCCAGCAGTTTAGAAGGGGCCGGGGAGCTGTTTTTT. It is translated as CASSLEGAGELFF.

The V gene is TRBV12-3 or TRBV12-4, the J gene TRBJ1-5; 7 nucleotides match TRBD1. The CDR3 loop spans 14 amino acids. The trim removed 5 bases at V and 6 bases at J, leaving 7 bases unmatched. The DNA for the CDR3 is TGTGCCAGCAGTCCCTCAGGGGGAGGTCAGCCCCAGCATTTT. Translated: CASSPSGGGQPQHF.

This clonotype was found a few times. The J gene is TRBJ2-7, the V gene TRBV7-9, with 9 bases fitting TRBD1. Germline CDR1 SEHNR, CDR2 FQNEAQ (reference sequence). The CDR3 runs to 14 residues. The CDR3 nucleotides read TGTGCAACTACCGGGACAGGGATTTCTTACGAGCAGTACTTC. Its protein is CATTGTGISYEQYF.

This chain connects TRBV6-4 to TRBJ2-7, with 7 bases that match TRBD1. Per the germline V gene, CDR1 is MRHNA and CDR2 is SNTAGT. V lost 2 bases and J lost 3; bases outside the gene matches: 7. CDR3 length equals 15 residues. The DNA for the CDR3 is TGTGCCAGCAGTGACGGGTACAGGGGCAACTACGAGCAGTACTTC. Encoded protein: CASSDGYRGNYEQYF.

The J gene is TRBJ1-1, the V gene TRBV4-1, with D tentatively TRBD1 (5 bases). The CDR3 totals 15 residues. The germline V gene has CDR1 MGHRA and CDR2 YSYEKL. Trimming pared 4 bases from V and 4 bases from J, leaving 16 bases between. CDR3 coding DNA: TGCGCCAGCAGCCCGCCAAAGTGGCAGGGCACTGAAGCTTTCTTT. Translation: CASSPPKWQGTEAFF.

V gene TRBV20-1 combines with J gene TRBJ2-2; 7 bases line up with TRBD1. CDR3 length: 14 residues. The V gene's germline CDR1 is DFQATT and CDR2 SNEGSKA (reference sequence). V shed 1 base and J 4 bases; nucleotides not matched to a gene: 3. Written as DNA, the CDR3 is TGCAGTGCTAGAGTGACAGGGAGCACCGGGGAGCTGTTTTTT. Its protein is CSARVTGSTGELFF.

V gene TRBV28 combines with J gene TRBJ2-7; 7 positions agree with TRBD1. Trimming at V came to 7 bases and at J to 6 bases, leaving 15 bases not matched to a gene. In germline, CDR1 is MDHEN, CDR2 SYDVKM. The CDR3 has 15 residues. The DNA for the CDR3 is TGTGCCAGCATGGCGTCACTGACAGGGTCCCGCGAGCAGTACTTC. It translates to CASMASLTGSREQYF.

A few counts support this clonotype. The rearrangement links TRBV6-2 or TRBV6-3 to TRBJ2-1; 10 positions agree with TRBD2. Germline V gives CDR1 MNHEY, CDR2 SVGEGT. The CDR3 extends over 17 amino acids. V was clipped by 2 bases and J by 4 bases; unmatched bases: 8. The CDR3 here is CASSYRATSGLYNEQFF. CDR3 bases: TGTGCCAGCAGTTACCGGGCGACTAGCGGGCTATACAATGAGCAGTTCTTC.

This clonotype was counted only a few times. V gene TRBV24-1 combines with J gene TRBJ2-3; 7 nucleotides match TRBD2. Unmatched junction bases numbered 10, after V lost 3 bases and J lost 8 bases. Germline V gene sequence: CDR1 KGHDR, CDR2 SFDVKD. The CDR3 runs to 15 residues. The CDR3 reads CATSDPKTSEGTQYF. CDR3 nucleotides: TGTGCCACCAGTGATCCTAAAACTAGCGAGGGTACGCAGTATTTT.

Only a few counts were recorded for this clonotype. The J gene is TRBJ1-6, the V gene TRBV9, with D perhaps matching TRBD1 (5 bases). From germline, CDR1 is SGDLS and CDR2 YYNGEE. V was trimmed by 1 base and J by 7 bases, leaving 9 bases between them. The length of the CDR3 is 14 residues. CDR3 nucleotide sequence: TGTGCCAGCAGCGTACAGGGAGGGAATTCACCCCTCCACTTT. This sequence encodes CASSVQGGNSPLHF.